A single sample is the source of the 10 T cell receptor beta chains below, sequenced in a study of CD8+ T cells in alopecia areata. Reverse transcription of extracted RNA yielded cDNA, which provided the sequencing template. Measured with immunoSEQ multiplex PCR; TCRdb has only the in-frame clones, and not every one. The sample lists some 95,000 clones, 44% seen once, with around 20% in the top ten. Treatment specified: oral pan-JAK inhibitor, 5-10 mg twice daily. The sample here was CD8+ T cells sorted from blood, taken at week 24, from a patient treated with tofacitinib. These TCRs come from a human donor with alopecia areata.

This clone was detected only a few times. The J gene is TRBJ1-2, the V gene TRBV5-6; D gene uncertain. The CDR3 is 14 residues long. Germline CDR1 reads SGHDT; CDR2 reads YYEEEE. Trimming took off 2 bases at V and 2 bases at J, with 10 bases between the two ends. CDR3 region: CASSFRSPNYGYTF. The DNA of the CDR3 is TGTGCCAGCAGCTTTAGGTCTCCAAACTATGGCTACACCTTC.

The chain joins TRBV19 to TRBJ2-1; TRBD2 aligns across 14 bases. This CDR3 has 18 amino acids. With V trimmed by 3 bases and J by 8 bases, 12 bases remained unmatched. CDR1 is LNHDA and CDR2 is SQIVND in the germline V gene (reference sequence). CDR3 in DNA: TGTGCCAGTAGTATTTCACCCCTCGGGACTAGCGGGAGTTATGAGCAGTTCTTC. Encoded protein: CASSISPLGTSGSYEQFF.

This clone was counted between two and nine times. V is TRBV9 and J is TRBJ2-7, with 7 bases aligning to TRBD2. The J segment lost 7 bases and the V segment lost 0 bases, leaving 10 bases of the junction unmatched. The CDR3 covers 15 residues. Germline V gene sequence: CDR1 SGDLS, CDR2 YYNGEE. CDR3 sequence reads: CASSVDWRERWEQYF. The CDR3 nucleotides are TGTGCCAGCAGCGTAGATTGGCGGGAGCGGTGGGAGCAGTACTTC.

V gene TRBV7-3 combines with J gene TRBJ2-7; 9 bases line up with TRBD2. The trim removed 1 base at V and 2 bases at J, leaving 9 bases unmatched. Germline V gene data show CDR1 as SGHTA and CDR2 as FQGTGA. The CDR3 sequence is 17 residues long. For the CDR3, the DNA is TGTGCCAGCAGCTTAAGGTCGATTTGCGGGAGGGCCTACGAGCAGTACTTC. Its translation is CASSLRSICGRAYEQYF.

The chain joins TRBV2 to TRBJ2-1; D is perhaps TRBD1 (6 bases). Trimming took off 10 bases at V and 7 bases at J, with 17 bases between the two ends. CDR1 SNHLY and CDR2 FYNNEI come from the germline V gene. CDR3 length equals 13 residues. The CDR3 DNA reads as TGTGCCACCCCCCATTCAGGGGCGAATGAGCAGTTCTTC. Its translation is CATPHSGANEQFF. Drawing the rest from reference TRBV2 and TRBJ2-1, the complete variable domain is EPEVTQTPSHQVTQMGQEVILRCVPISNHLYFYWYRQILGQKVEFLVSFYNNEISEKSEIFDDQFSVERPDGSNFTLKIRSTKLEDSAMYFCATPHSGANEQFFGPGTRLTVL.

The chain employs TRBV4-1 and TRBJ2-2, with TRBD2 as a possible D gene (6 bases). V was pared by 4 bases and J by 6 bases, with 12 bases between. The CDR3 extends over 14 amino acids. Germline loops: CDR1 MGHRA, CDR2 YSYEKL. The CDR3 bases are TGCGCCAGCAGCCTCCCGGGAGAGGCCGGGGAGCTGTTTTTT. Its protein is CASSLPGEAGELFF.

The chain joins TRBV6-1 to TRBJ2-7; D possibly corresponds to TRBD1 (6 bases). The length of the CDR3 is 13 residues. V was clipped by 5 bases and J by 2 bases, with 10 bases between them. Germline assignment: CDR1 MNHNS and CDR2 SASEGT. CDR3 in amino acids: CASSTDRAYEQYF. The DNA of the CDR3 is TGTGCCAGCAGTACGGACAGAGCCTACGAGCAGTACTTC.

The CDR3 region has the DNA TGTGCCAGCAGTTATCTGGACGGGAACACCGGGGAGCTGTTTTTT. It codes for CASSYLDGNTGELFF. V gene TRBV6-5 combines with J gene TRBJ2-2; D is uncertain. V shed 3 bases and J shed 1 base, with 9 bases lying between them. The CDR3 runs to 15 residues. Germline V gives CDR1 MNHEY, CDR2 SVGAGI.

The V gene is TRBV20-1, the J gene TRBJ2-3, with D possibly TRBD2 on 6 matching bases. From germline, CDR1 is DFQATT and CDR2 SNEGSKA (reference sequence). The CDR3 contains 11 residues. V lost 6 bases to trimming and J lost 8 bases, with 12 bases between them. The CDR3: CSAGAGGTQYF. CDR3 sequence (DNA): TGCAGTGCCGGGGCCGGGGGTACGCAGTATTTT.

The V and J genes are TRBV6-1 and TRBJ1-4; D is uncertain. This CDR3 spans 12 amino acids. Per the germline V gene, CDR1 is MNHNS and CDR2 is SASEGT. V was shortened by 8 bases and J by 4 bases, with 8 bases between the two germline ends. CDR3 sequence: CASRRGNEKLFF. CDR3 nucleotides: TGTGCCAGCCGGCGGGGTAATGAAAAACTGTTTTTT.